This T cell receptor beta chain was obtained from a study of CD8 T cells in ankylosing spondylitis. Study-wide points: Disease-linked clones were found to be CD8+ and relatively rare in peripheral blood. Past research had described some motif variants in reactive arthritis synovial fluid and blood. Disease-linked clones reportedly showed significant enrichment in matched ankylosing spondylitis synovial fluid.

TCRdb fed the 5' RACE reads into MiXCR, producing one record per CDR3 protein. The sample contains about 250,000 distinct CDR3 sequences, roughly 8.2% of which appear only once. Germline V gene data show CDR1 as LGHNA and CDR2 as YSLEER. Trimming took 5 bases from V and 6 from J; bases not matched to a gene: 14. The CDR3 sequence is 17 residues long. This clonotype was recorded at least ten times. No antigen is known for it. Input material: blood, either unsorted or a sorted T cell fraction (not recorded which). The J gene is TRBJ2-3, the V gene TRBV4-3; 10 positions match TRBD1. The TCR comes from a female donor with ankylosing spondylitis or in good health (not recorded which). In DNA form, the CDR3 reads TGCGCCAGCAGCGCTGCCCCCGGGACAGGGGAGGGTGATACGCAGTATTTT. Translating it yields CASSAAPGTGEGDTQYF.